This is a list of T cell receptor beta chains from one sample in a study of CD8+ T cells in alopecia areata. TCRdb keeps only in-frame clones here, not all; method: immunoSEQ multiplex PCR. The sample carries about 260,000 clones, 60% recorded once. Source: CD4+ T cells sorted from blood, taken between weeks 51 and 52, from a patient treated with tofacitinib. These receptors were collected from a human donor with alopecia areata. The CDR3 runs from the conserved cysteine through the conserved F or W. Fields, in order: D gene, J gene, V gene, CDR3 protein. D genes are given only for firm matches.

>TRBD1|TRBJ2-7|TRBV10-3
CAIRPGQGSHEQYF
>TRBD2|TRBJ2-5|TRBV4-2
CASSQGARTSGGQETQYF
>NA|TRBJ2-3|TRBV10-1
CASQDSLSTDTQYF
>NA|TRBJ2-5|TRBV4-2
CASSQVGDGTQYF
>NA|TRBJ2-1|TRBV4-3
CASSQLVGSFYNEQFF
>TRBD1|TRBJ2-3|TRBV4-3
CASSVRDRATDTQYF
>NA|TRBJ2-7|TRBV7-2
CASSFGAQSAEQYF
>NA|TRBJ1-2|TRBV7-2
CASSLVGGEGYTF
>NA|TRBJ2-7|TRBV27
CASSLKTPSLEQYF
>TRBD2|TRBJ2-4|TRBV2
CASLLAGLNIQYF
>NA|TRBJ2-7|TRBV9
CASSVDPTPLHEQYF
>NA|TRBJ2-2|TRBV9
CASSANVAGELFF
>NA|TRBJ2-7|TRBV30
CAQGTQPYEQYF
>NA|TRBJ1-1|TRBV2
CASSAGAGSEAFF
>NA|TRBJ2-2|TRBV5-1
CASSVWTLTGELFF
>TRBD1|TRBJ2-5|TRBV5-1
CASSFDREETQYF
>NA|TRBJ2-5|TRBV15
CATSFRQETQYF
>TRBD1|TRBJ1-1|TRBV29-1
CSAAGGEIPEAFF
>TRBD2|TRBJ2-3|TRBV5-1
CASSLPTSGAFSTDTQYF
>NA|TRBJ2-3|TRBV7-2
CANRRQVSTDTQYF
>NA|TRBJ1-1|TRBV27
CASSSPRVNTEAFF
>NA|TRBJ1-2|TRBV7-9
CASSLDPGGYGYTF
>TRBD2|TRBJ2-3|TRBV5-4
CASSRDYPDTQYF
>NA|TRBJ2-3|TRBV29-1
CSVAAGAFADTQYF
>TRBD1|TRBJ2-1|TRBV5-6
CASSYGQESGVEQFF
>NA|TRBJ2-5|TRBV15
CATRTGLSETQYF
>TRBD1|TRBJ2-3|TRBV5-4
CASSVGTGDTDTQYF